The 29 T cell receptor beta chains given below trace back to one sample, sequenced in a study of Graves' ophthalmopathy and Graves' hyperthyroidism. Scientists amplified the TCR beta CDR3 regions from RNA transcripts. A first-round RT-PCR used HTBI primers, followed by a second-round multiplex PCR. MiXCR was run by TCRdb on the multiplex PCR reads, yielding one entry per CDR3 protein. This sample has approximately 460,000 distinct CDR3 sequences, with approximately 15% found just once. The sequenced sample consisted of blood. These receptors were obtained from a woman aged 25 to 39 with Graves' ophthalmopathy.

This clonotype appeared many times. The rearrangement joins TRBV7-8 to TRBJ1-3; 9 bases line up with TRBD1. Germline CDR1 reads SGHVS; CDR2 reads FQNEAQ. The ends lost 3 bases at V and 4 bases at J; junction bases unmatched: 4. CDR3 length equals 15 residues. Written as DNA, the CDR3 is TGTGCCAGCAGCTTCGGGACAGGGCCGGGAAACACCATATATTTT. Amino acids: CASSFGTGPGNTIYF. Full variable domain (rest looked up from reference TRBV7-8 and TRBJ1-3): GAGVSQSPRYKVAKRGQDVALRCDPISGHVSLFWYQQALGQGPEFLTYFQNEAQLDKSGLPSDRFFAERPEGSVSTLKIQRTQQEDSAVYLCASSFGTGPGNTIYFGEGSWLTVV.

Ten or more counts support this clonotype. The rearrangement joins TRBV30 to TRBJ2-7, with TRBD1 matching 8 bases. This CDR3 spans 13 amino acids. Trimming at V came to 6 bases and at J to 4 bases, leaving 8 bases not matched to a gene. Germline CDR1 is GTSNPN and CDR2 is SVGIG (reference sequence). As DNA, the CDR3 is TGTGCCTGTCAGGGGGCCACCTTTTACGAGCAGTACTTC. This encodes CACQGATFYEQYF. Supplemented by reference TRBV30 and TRBJ2-7, the full variable domain reads SQTIHQWPATLVQPVGSPLSLECTVEGTSNPNLYWYRQAAGRGLQLLFYSVGIGQISSEVPQNLSASRPQDRQFILSSKKLLLSDSGFYLCACQGATFYEQYFGPGTRLTVT.

This clonotype was counted many times. The chain couples TRBV6-2 or TRBV6-3 to TRBJ2-5; D not certain. CDR1 is MNHEY and CDR2 is SVGEGT in the germline V gene. Trimming removed 2 bases at V and 5 bases at J, with 18 bases between. The CDR3 loop spans 16 amino acids. CDR3 DNA: TGTGCCAGCAGTTACGTCATCCGGGCCCCATGGGAGACCCAGTACTTC. It codes for CASSYVIRAPWETQYF.

This clonotype was seen at least ten times. This chain uses TRBV27 with TRBJ2-7; tentative D call: TRBD2 (6 bases). The germline gives CDR1 MNHEY, CDR2 SMNVEV (reference sequence). V was pared by 1 base and J by 4 bases, with 11 bases between. This CDR3 has 14 residues. The CDR3 reads CASSLYGGDYEQYF. The DNA for the CDR3 is TGTGCCAGCAGTTTATACGGCGGGGATTACGAGCAGTACTTC.

This clonotype was seen ten or more times. This chain connects TRBV9 to TRBJ2-7, with 9 nucleotides matching TRBD1. The CDR3 spans 16 residues. CDR1 is SGDLS, CDR2 YYNGEE, per germline. Trimming at V came to 4 bases and at J to 4 bases, leaving 12 bases not matched to a gene. The CDR3 DNA sequence: TGTGCCAGCAGCACCCACCCGGGACAGGGTGAGTACGAGCAGTACTTC. This codes for CASSTHPGQGEYEQYF. The full variable domain, rest sourced from reference TRBV9 and TRBJ2-7, is DSGVTQTPKHLITATGQRVTLRCSPRSGDLSVYWYQQSLDQGLQFLIQYYNGEERAKGNILERFSAQQFPDLHSELNLSSLELGDSALYFCASSTHPGQGEYEQYFGPGTRLTVT.

Only a few counts were recorded for this clonotype. This rearrangement joins TRBV6-5 to TRBJ1-5; a possible D gene is TRBD1 (5 bases). Per germline, CDR1 MNHEY and CDR2 SVGAGI. The CDR3 is made up of 15 amino acids. The ends were cut back, 4 bases at V and 5 bases at J, with 15 bases in the middle. The CDR3 sequence: CASSWDARVDQPQHF. The CDR3 bases are TGTGCCAGCAGTTGGGACGCGCGGGTCGATCAGCCCCAGCATTTT.

There are many counts of this clonotype. The gene calls are TRBV20-1 and TRBJ2-5, with a weak D call TRBD1 (5 bases). Germline V CDR1 and CDR2: DFQATT, SNEGSKA (reference sequence). With 0 bases removed from V and 1 base from J, the gap between germline ends came to 15 bases. The CDR3 is made up of 16 amino acids. The CDR3 nucleotides are TGCAGTGCTAGAGATAGGTCGGACACCGTCCAAGAGACCCAGTACTTC. As protein: CSARDRSDTVQETQYF.

This clonotype has ten or more counts. The chain carries TRBV20-1 and TRBJ2-7; 8 bases are shared with TRBD1. V was pared by 5 bases and J by 7 bases, with 10 bases of the junction left unmatched. The CDR3 has 13 amino acids. The V gene's germline CDR1 is DFQATT and CDR2 SNEGSKA (reference sequence). The CDR3 sequence is CSAHRGEKGEQYF. The CDR3 DNA follows: TGCAGTGCTCACAGGGGGGAGAAAGGGGAGCAGTACTTC.

Remarks on this clonotype: It may be a read error: a sequence one base away is much more abundant. Since no conserved phenylalanine or tryptophan closes the CDR3, a read error is the likely cause. The chain is built from TRBV20-1 and TRBJ2-7; D is possibly TRBD2 (6 bases). V was clipped by 6 bases and J by 0 bases, with 18 bases between them. The germline V gene encodes CDR1 DFQATT and CDR2 SNEGSKA (reference sequence). CDR3 length: 15 residues. Here the CDR3 reads CSALPVEGSSYEQYY. DNA for the CDR3: TGCAGTGCCCTTCCCGTGGAGGGGAGCTCCTACGAGCAGTACTAC.

In this sample, this clonotype turned up many times. This rearrangement joins TRBV2 to TRBJ2-4, with 8 nucleotides matching TRBD1. Germline V CDR1 and CDR2: SNHLY, FYNNEI. Trimming took 9 bases from V and 8 from J; bases not matched to a gene: 9. The CDR3 loop spans 13 amino acids. CDR3 coding DNA: TGTGCCAGAACACGACAGGGGTCGGACATTCAGTACTTC. It is translated as CARTRQGSDIQYF.

The V and J genes are TRBV30 and TRBJ2-2; either TRBD1 or TRBD2 may fit D (5 bases each). Per germline, CDR1 GTSNPN and CDR2 SVGIG (reference sequence). Trimming shortened V by 0 bases and J by 3 bases, and 11 bases separated the two germline ends. The CDR3 has 15 amino acids. CDR3 amino acids: CAWSVQGVHTGELFF. The CDR3 nucleotides are TGTGCCTGGAGTGTCCAGGGAGTACACACCGGGGAGCTGTTTTTT.

This clonotype was recorded many times. The rearrangement joins TRBV12-3 or TRBV12-4 to TRBJ2-2; D is ambiguous. V lost 2 bases and J 1 base, leaving 5 bases between the germline ends. The CDR3 is 14 residues long. DNA of the CDR3: TGTGCCAGCAGTTTATTCCGGAACACCGGGGAGCTGTTTTTT. Translation gives CASSLFRNTGELFF.

There are many counts of this clonotype. The rearrangement uses TRBV11-2 and TRBJ2-7; 8 bases line up with TRBD2. Germline-derived CDR1 and CDR2 are SGHAT and FQNNGV. The junction had 10 bases not matched to a gene; V was cut back by 5 bases and J by 1 base. The CDR3 extends over 16 amino acids. CDR3 bases: TGTGCCAGCAGCCCAACTGCCGGGACTAGTTCCTACGAGCAGTACTTC. It specifies CASSPTAGTSSYEQYF.

This clonotype was recorded many times. V usage is TRBV6-1 and J usage is TRBJ1-2; D not certain. CDR1 and CDR2 from the germline V gene are MNHNS and SASEGT. Trimming took off 2 bases at V and 4 bases at J, with 14 bases between the two ends. The CDR3 loop spans 15 amino acids. The CDR3 region is CASSELFGDLYGYTF. The DNA of the CDR3 is TGTGCCAGCAGTGAACTATTTGGAGACCTCTATGGCTACACCTTC.

In its sample, this clonotype was seen many times. The rearrangement uses TRBV5-1 and TRBJ2-7, with 9 bases matching TRBD1. The V segment lost 0 bases and the J segment 3 bases; nucleotides outside the gene matches: 4. The CDR3 length is 15 residues. Germline-derived CDR1 and CDR2 are SGHRS and YFSETQ. The CDR3 DNA is TGCGCCAGCAGCTTGGGGGACAGGGTAAACTACGAGCAGTACTTC. Its protein is CASSLGDRVNYEQYF.

On this clonotype itself: One end of the junction does not line up with germline, which may come from a read error. The chain has TRBV28 and TRBJ2-7, with a weak D call TRBD1 (6 bases). The CDR3 is made up of 14 amino acids. Germline CDR1 is MDHEN and CDR2 is SYDVKM. CDR3 coding DNA: TGTGCCAGCGGAAAGGAGCAGGGGTACTACGATCAGTACTTC. Its protein product is CASGKEQGYYDQYF. The full variable domain, in which reference TRBV28 and TRBJ2-7 provide the parts outside the CDR3, is DVKVTQSSRYLVKRTGEKVFLECVQDMDHENMFWYRQDPGLGLRLIYFSYDVKMKEKGDIPEGYSVSREKKERFSLILESASTNQTSMYLCASGKEQGYYDQYFGPGTRLTVT.

This clonotype was seen repeatedly, ten times or more. The chain uses TRBV18 and TRBJ2-7; 7 nucleotides align to TRBD2. Germline V lookup: CDR1 KGHSH, CDR2 LQKENI. CDR3 length: 14 residues. Trimming removed 5 bases from V and 0 bases from J; junction bases left unmatched: 4. CDR3 region: CASSAGVASYEQYF. DNA for the CDR3: TGTGCCAGCTCAGCGGGAGTCGCCTCCTACGAGCAGTACTTC.

At least ten counts were recorded for this clonotype. This chain uses TRBV6-5 with TRBJ1-1; tentative D call: TRBD1 (6 bases). The CDR3 sequence is 15 residues long. Trimming stripped 3 bases from V and 6 bases from J, with 17 bases between. CDR1 MNHEY and CDR2 SVGAGI come from the germline V gene. CDR3: CASSYMDSLAPEAFF. Written as DNA, the CDR3 is TGTGCCAGCAGTTATATGGACAGCTTGGCTCCTGAAGCTTTCTTT.

V is TRBV5-1 and J is TRBJ2-5; D is tentatively TRBD1 or TRBD2 (6 bases each). CDR3 length: 14 amino acids. Trimming cost V 3 bases and J 5 bases, with 14 bases left between them. CDR1 is SGHRS and CDR2 is YFSETQ in the germline V gene. CDR3 bases: TGCGCCAGCAGCTCTCGGGGGCCACCGGAGACCCAGTACTTC. Encoded protein: CASSSRGPPETQYF.

This clonotype was found many times. The V gene is TRBV6-5, the J gene TRBJ2-7, with D hard to call. CDR3 length: 12 residues. Trimming left V 4 bases short and J 6 bases short, with 10 bases between. The germline V gene has CDR1 MNHEY and CDR2 SVGAGI. CDR3 residues: CASSFRLAEQYF. The CDR3 DNA reads as TGTGCCAGCAGTTTCCGTCTTGCCGAGCAGTACTTC.

This clonotype has a count of ten or more. The chain couples TRBV12-3 or TRBV12-4 to TRBJ2-7; 8 nucleotides match TRBD1. V lost 6 bases to trimming and J lost 0 bases; unmatched junction nucleotides: 7. CDR3 length: 15 residues. CDR3 coding DNA: TGTGCCAGCAGGCGCGCAGGGGGCAGCTCCTACGAGCAGTACTTC. Its protein is CASRRAGGSSYEQYF.

The V and J genes are TRBV6-1 and TRBJ2-7; 10 bases match TRBD1. J lost 5 bases, V lost 7 bases, and 14 bases had no gene match. Germline CDR1 and CDR2: MNHNS and SASEGT. This CDR3 has 16 amino acids. The CDR3 sequence is CASKKYPGQGKDEQYF. The CDR3 bases are TGTGCCAGCAAAAAATATCCGGGACAGGGGAAAGACGAGCAGTACTTC.

The CDR3 here is CASRGQAQETQYF. The CDR3 coding sequence is TGTGCCAGCCGAGGACAGGCGCAAGAGACCCAGTACTTC. The rearrangement links TRBV28 to TRBJ2-5, with TRBD1 identical over 7 bases. The trim removed 8 bases at V and 2 bases at J, leaving 5 bases unmatched. The CDR3 covers 13 residues. Germline V gene lookup returns CDR1 MDHEN and CDR2 SYDVKM.

This clonotype occurred many times. This sequence joins TRBV12-5 and TRBJ2-2; D remains unclear. Germline-derived CDR1 and CDR2 are LGHNT and FRNRAP. The CDR3 extends over 12 amino acids. V gave up 5 bases and J gave up 11 bases, with 12 bases separating them. The CDR3 region is CASGPRPVELFF. CDR3 nucleotides: TGTGCTAGTGGTCCTCGACCCGTCGAGCTGTTTTTT.

This clonotype was detected a few times. V gene TRBV3-1 combines with J gene TRBJ2-7; TRBD2 agrees at 13 bases. This CDR3 spans 16 amino acids. V was clipped by 5 bases and J by 2 bases; unmatched bases: 6. In germline, CDR1 is LGHDT, CDR2 YNNKEL (reference sequence). CDR3 sequence (DNA): TGTGCCAGCAGCACCTCCGGGACTAGCGGGGCCTACGAGCAGTACTTC. Translated, it gives CASSTSGTSGAYEQYF.

J is TRBJ2-2 and V is TRBV6-1; no clear D. The CDR3 consists of 12 residues. Germline V gives CDR1 MNHNS, CDR2 SASEGT. V was pared by 7 bases and J by 3 bases, with 6 bases between. The CDR3 here is CASTGDTGELFF. In nucleotides, the CDR3 is TGTGCCAGCACTGGGGACACCGGGGAGCTGTTTTTT.

In its sample, this clonotype was seen many times. The rearrangement joins TRBV29-1 to TRBJ1-5, with a weak D call TRBD1 (5 bases). Trimming took off 4 bases at V and 5 bases at J, with 12 bases between the two ends. Germline V lookup: CDR1 SQVTM, CDR2 ANQGSEA. The CDR3 extends over 13 amino acids. DNA for the CDR3: TGCAGCGTTGGGGGGGGAGGACATCAGCCCCAGCATTTT. Protein sequence: CSVGGGGHQPQHF.

In its sample, this clonotype was seen many times. CDR3 coding DNA: TGTGCCAGCAGTGAGACAGGGGGGAATTCACCCCTCCACTTT. Amino acids: CASSETGGNSPLHF. This chain uses TRBV6-1 with TRBJ1-6; 9 positions match TRBD1. Trimming at V came to 3 bases and at J to 7 bases, leaving 1 base not matched to a gene. Germline CDR1 MNHNS, CDR2 SASEGT. The CDR3 is 14 amino acids.

This clonotype was seen at least ten times. The J gene is TRBJ2-7, the V gene TRBV12-3 or TRBV12-4; 8 nucleotides align to TRBD2. The J segment lost 6 bases and the V segment lost 3 bases, leaving 7 bases of the junction unmatched. The length of the CDR3 is 14 residues. The CDR3 sequence is CASSFVLTSVEQYF. The CDR3 nucleotides read TGTGCCAGCAGTTTTGTCTTGACTAGCGTCGAGCAGTACTTC.